These 26 T cell receptor beta chains were all obtained from the same sample, sequenced in a study of cytomegalovirus exposure and HLA in healthy donors. Profiled with immunoSEQ multiplex PCR; TCRdb holds only in-frame clones, not every one. The sample holds about 82,000 clones, 85% to 95% seen once. Sample: PBMCs. The receptors were gathered from a man between 18 and 29 years old in good health and CMV-seronegative.

The rearrangement links TRBV10-3 to TRBJ1-1; 8 nucleotides line up with TRBD1. CDR3 size: 14 residues. The germline V gene has CDR1 ENHRY and CDR2 SYGVKD. V was clipped by 7 bases and J by 4 bases; unmatched bases: 8. CDR3 nucleotides: TGTGCCATCACCCAGACAGGGGAAGGCACTGAAGCTTTCTTT. This encodes CAITQTGEGTEAFF.

The chain couples TRBV6-5 to TRBJ1-1; 10 bases agree with TRBD1. Germline CDR1 is MNHEY and CDR2 is SVGAGI. This CDR3 is built from 15 residues. V shed 6 bases, J shed 1 base, and the junction held 5 bases outside the gene matches. The CDR3: CASRPRDRGNTEAFF. CDR3 bases: TGTGCCAGCAGACCCCGGGACAGGGGGAACACTGAAGCTTTCTTT.

The chain is built from TRBV2 and TRBJ2-1; TRBD1 is a possible D gene (6 bases). The germline gives CDR1 SNHLY, CDR2 FYNNEI. Trimming left V 4 bases short and J 15 bases short, with 22 bases between. CDR3 length equals 14 residues. The CDR3 nucleotides read TGTGCCAGCAGTGTGAGAGGGGACAACCTTTTGCGGTTCTTC. This codes for CASSVRGDNLLRFF.

This clone appeared once. The CDR3 loop reads CASSEARNAGYTF. In DNA form, the CDR3 reads TGTGCCAGCAGTGAAGCGCGGAACGCCGGCTACACCTTC. This chain joins TRBV2 and TRBJ1-2; D is undetermined. The germline CDR1 and CDR2 sequences are SNHLY and FYNNEI. The V gene lost 0 bases and the J gene lost 8 bases, with 10 bases spanning the gap. The CDR3 extends over 13 amino acids. Full variable domain (outside the CDR3, taken from reference TRBV2 and TRBJ1-2): EPEVTQTPSHQVTQMGQEVILRCVPISNHLYFYWYRQILGQKVEFLVSFYNNEISEKSEIFDDQFSVERPDGSNFTLKIRSTKLEDSAMYFCASSEARNAGYTFGSGTRLTVV.

J is TRBJ2-7 and V is TRBV5-8; weak D call: TRBD2 (8 bases). The CDR3 length is 20 residues. V was shortened by 0 bases and J by 12 bases, with 37 bases between the two germline ends. Germline loops: CDR1 SGHTS, CDR2 YDEGEE. CDR3 sequence (DNA): TGTGCCAGCAGCTTGGCCCCTGGAGGGGGCGCTTTTCGGGAGGGCTTCGGGCGGTACTTC. This codes for CASSLAPGGGAFREGFGRYF.

The V and J genes are TRBV27 and TRBJ2-3; D uncertain. Trimming removed 6 bases at V and 2 bases at J, with 3 bases between. Germline CDR1 is MNHEY and CDR2 is SMNVEV (reference sequence). This CDR3 has 11 amino acids. For the CDR3, the DNA is TGTGCCAGCAGACACACAGATACGCAGTATTTT. Translating it yields CASRHTDTQYF.

This clone was counted a single time. The chain has TRBV25-1 and TRBJ2-5; 11 nucleotides line up with TRBD2. V was pared by 6 bases and J by 0 bases, with 6 bases of the junction left unmatched. The CDR3 contains 16 residues. Germline loops: CDR1 MGHDK, CDR2 SYGVNS. CDR3 bases: TGTGCCAGCAGCGGGACTAGCGGTCTGTACCAAGAGACCCAGTACTTC. This encodes CASSGTSGLYQETQYF. Supplemented by reference TRBV25-1 and TRBJ2-5, the full variable domain reads EADIYQTPRYLVIGTGKKITLECSQTMGHDKMYWYQQDPGMELHLIHYSYGVNSTEKGDLSSESTVSRIRTEHFPLTLESARPSHTSQYLCASSGTSGLYQETQYFGPGTRLLVL.

V is TRBV6-4 and J is TRBJ2-1; D is undetermined. CDR1 and CDR2 (germline): MRHNA, SNTAGT. V lost 4 bases and J lost 3, with 10 bases in between. The CDR3 covers 14 residues. Here the CDR3 reads CASSAGSFYNEQFF. The DNA of the CDR3 is TGTGCCAGCAGTGCCGGGTCGTTCTACAATGAGCAGTTCTTC.

The rearrangement links TRBV5-1 to TRBJ1-3; D is possibly TRBD1 (5 bases). CDR3 length: 15 amino acids. Germline assignment: CDR1 SGHRS and CDR2 YFSETQ. Trimming removed 1 base from V and 0 bases from J, with 8 bases in between. The CDR3 region is CASSLTGDSGNTIYF. CDR3 in DNA: TGCGCCAGCAGCTTGACAGGAGACTCTGGAAACACCATATATTTT.

V usage is TRBV7-8 and J usage is TRBJ2-1; 8 bases are shared with TRBD1. CDR3 length: 15 residues. The germline gives CDR1 SGHVS, CDR2 FQNEAQ. J lost 0 bases, V lost 5 bases, and 3 bases had no gene match. Here the CDR3 DNA reads TGTGCCAGCAGCGTTGACAGGGGCTCCTACAATGAGCAGTTCTTC. It encodes CASSVDRGSYNEQFF.

This clone was picked up one time. The chain combines TRBV6-5 with TRBJ1-2; D is unresolved. CDR1 is MNHEY and CDR2 is SVGAGI in the germline V gene. Trimming took off 7 bases at V and 2 bases at J, with 17 bases between the two ends. The CDR3 sequence is 15 residues long. CDR3 sequence (DNA): TGTGCCAGCATCGCTTCGACAAATAGAAACTATGGCTACACCTTC. Translating gives CASIASTNRNYGYTF.

CDR3 amino acids: CASSLYAGASTDTQYF. The CDR3 bases are TGTGCCAGCAGCTTATACGCGGGAGCCAGCACAGATACGCAGTATTTT. The chain uses TRBV7-6 and TRBJ2-3, with 7 nucleotides matching TRBD2. Germline values: CDR1 SGHVS, CDR2 FNYEAQ. The V gene end was trimmed by 2 bases and the J gene end by 0 bases; junction bases not matched to a gene: 5. There are 16 residues in the CDR3.

The chain combines TRBV19 with TRBJ1-5; D possibly corresponds to TRBD1 (6 bases). V was clipped by 7 bases and J by 0 bases, with 13 bases between them. CDR3 length: 15 residues. Germline V lookup: CDR1 LNHDA, CDR2 SQIVND (reference sequence). CDR3 bases: TGTGCCAGTACCCGGGGACATTCTAGCAATCAGCCCCAGCATTTT. Translating it yields CASTRGHSSNQPQHF. Based on the CDR3 plus reference TRBV19 and TRBJ1-5, the full variable domain is DGGITQSPKYLFRKEGQNVTLSCEQNLNHDAMYWYRQDPGQGLRLIYYSQIVNDFQKGDIAEGYSVSREKKESFPLTVTSAQKNPTAFYLCASTRGHSSNQPQHFGDGTRLSIL.

The chain couples TRBV9 to TRBJ2-1; 8 nucleotides match TRBD1. CDR1 SGDLS and CDR2 YYNGEE come from the germline V gene. The CDR3 runs 16 residues. V shed 4 bases and J 4 bases; nucleotides not matched to a gene: 10. CDR3 sequence (DNA): TGTGCCAGCAGCCCCCCCGGGACAGGAAATTACAATGAGCAGTTCTTC. Its protein is CASSPPGTGNYNEQFF.

This chain connects TRBV10-2 to TRBJ1-2; D unclear. The CDR3 consists of 13 residues. CDR1 and CDR2 from the germline V gene are WSHSY and SAAADI. The V gene lost 2 bases and the J gene lost 8 bases, with 12 bases spanning the gap. CDR3 coding DNA: TGCGCCAGCAGTGAGGTAAATCTAGGAGGCTACACCTTC. It is translated as CASSEVNLGGYTF.

This chain links TRBV4-3 with TRBJ2-7; TRBD1 agrees at 10 bases. After removal of 0 bases from V and 6 bases from J, the junction contained 8 bases not matched to a gene. Germline assignment: CDR1 LGHNA and CDR2 YSLEER. This CDR3 contains 16 residues. In DNA, the CDR3 is TGCGCCAGCAGCCAAGATCGCGGGACAGGGGCCGGCGAGCAGTACTTC. The encoded protein is CASSQDRGTGAGEQYF.

The V and J genes are TRBV6-5 and TRBJ2-1, with 9 positions matching TRBD1. The CDR3 is made up of 15 amino acids. Per the germline V gene, CDR1 is MNHEY and CDR2 is SVGAGI. V dropped 6 bases and J dropped 2; count of bases not matched to a gene: 5. Here the CDR3 reads CASSPGTGTYNEQFF. CDR3 coding DNA: TGTGCCAGCAGCCCTGGGACAGGGACCTACAATGAGCAGTTCTTC.

The rearrangement joins TRBV5-1 to TRBJ2-1, with a weak D call TRBD1 (6 bases). V was pared by 1 base and J by 2 bases, with 13 bases between. The CDR3 loop spans 16 amino acids. Germline loops: CDR1 SGHRS, CDR2 YFSETQ. CDR3 in amino acids: CASSLHSGVPYNEQFF. Here the CDR3 DNA reads TGCGCCAGCAGCTTGCATTCAGGGGTCCCCTACAATGAGCAGTTCTTC.

J is TRBJ2-7 and V is TRBV20-1, with D unresolved. This CDR3 has 11 residues. Trimming pared 3 bases from V and 3 bases from J, leaving 6 bases between. The germline gives CDR1 DFQATT, CDR2 SNEGSKA (reference sequence). DNA of the CDR3: TGCAGTGCTAGGGGCAACTACGAGCAGTACTTC. The encoded protein is CSARGNYEQYF.

This rearrangement joins TRBV5-4 to TRBJ1-1; no clear D. Germline V gene lookup returns CDR1 SGHNT and CDR2 YYREEE (reference sequence). The CDR3 is made up of 15 amino acids. Trimming removed 3 bases at V and 0 bases at J, with 12 bases between. The CDR3 DNA sequence: TGTGCCAGCAGCTCCCTCTCCTCCCTGAACACTGAAGCTTTCTTT. It translates to CASSSLSSLNTEAFF.

The chain uses TRBV6-5 and TRBJ1-5; tentative D call: TRBD1 (5 bases). CDR1 MNHEY and CDR2 SVGAGI come from the germline V gene. This CDR3 has 15 residues. V was trimmed by 0 bases and J by 1 base, leaving 7 bases between them. CDR3: CASSYSGGSNQPQHF. In nucleotides, the CDR3 is TGTGCCAGCAGTTACTCGGGGGGGAGCAATCAGCCCCAGCATTTT.

V is TRBV11-3 and J is TRBJ2-1; 7 bases map to TRBD1. The CDR3 spans 15 residues. Germline CDR1 SGHNT, CDR2 YENEEA. The trim removed 5 bases at V and 7 bases at J, leaving 11 bases unmatched. CDR3 in DNA: TGTGCCAGCAGCCGGGGCTGGACAGGCCCTAATGAGCAGTTCTTC. Translation gives CASSRGWTGPNEQFF. Using reference TRBV11-3 and TRBJ2-1 for the parts outside the CDR3, the full variable domain is EAGVVQSPRYKIIEKKQPVAFWCNPISGHNTLYWYLQNLGQGPELLIRYENEEAVDDSQLPKDRFSAERLKGVDSTLKIQPAELGDSAVYLCASSRGWTGPNEQFFGPGTRLTVL.

Details on this clone: The junction and the germline gene differ at one end; a read error may be behind it. The chain couples TRBV7-7 to TRBJ2-7; TRBD2 aligns across 7 bases. This CDR3 is 14 amino acids long. From germline, CDR1 is SSHAT and CDR2 FNYEAQ (reference sequence). The CDR3 DNA sequence: TGTGCTAGCAGCTTAACCCCTAGCGGCTACGAGCAGTACTTC. It specifies CASSLTPSGYEQYF.

In its sample, this clone was seen once. One end of the junction does not line up with germline, which may come from a read error. The chain has TRBV19 and TRBJ2-5, with no clear D. The germline gives CDR1 LNHDA, CDR2 SQIVND (reference sequence). The CDR3 length is 13 residues. CDR3 coding DNA: TGTGCCAGCAGTAAGGCGGACCAAGAGACCCAGTACTTC. Its translation: CASSKADQETQYF.

This clone was seen just once. The CDR3 coding sequence is TGTGCCAGCAGTCAGGGGGCGCCGAGCGGGGAGCTGTTTTTT. Its protein product is CASSQGAPSGELFF. This sequence joins TRBV2 and TRBJ2-2; the match to TRBD1 covers 8 bases. Looked up from germline, CDR1 is SNHLY and CDR2 is FYNNEI. J lost 7 bases, V lost 5 bases, and 6 bases had no gene match. This CDR3 has 14 amino acids.

This rearrangement joins TRBV5-4 to TRBJ2-7; 7 bases agree with TRBD2. Germline CDR1 reads SGHNT; CDR2 reads YYREEE (reference sequence). The CDR3 totals 14 residues. Germline trimming cut 4 bases from V and 3 bases from J; bases unmatched to any gene: 7. The CDR3 nucleotides read TGTGCCAGCAGCCCCGAAGCGGGGATCTACGAGCAGTACTTC. It translates to CASSPEAGIYEQYF.